This T cell receptor (beta chain) came from a study of CD8 T cells in Susac syndrome. Findings and caveats of the study: The study's TCR sequencing and HLA analysis drew on a certain number of individuals. That number was acknowledged as relatively small.

Sequencing of TCR beta covered CD8+ and CD4+ T cells obtained from blood. Comment on this clonotype: Its antigen is not known.

The RNA, roughly 0.45 to 1 ug, was put through reverse transcription using random hexamers. Amplification of TCR beta CDR3 spanned 54 Vbeta and 13 Jbeta via immunoSEQ multiplex PCR. MiXCR, applied by TCRdb to the immunoSEQ multiplex PCR reads, yields one record per CDR3 protein. The sample consists of around 130,000 distinct CDR3 sequences, around 91% of them appearing once. V was cut by 6 bases and J by 5 bases, with 17 bases left in between. The CDR3 sequence is 15 residues long. The sequencing input was CD8+ T cells from PBMCs. The chain joins TRBV12-3 or TRBV12-4 to TRBJ2-1; weak D call: TRBD1 (5 bases). This clonotype was obtained from a human donor with multiple sclerosis. The DNA for the CDR3 is TGTGCCAGCAGCCCTACAGGTCTTAGGGACAATGAGCAGTTCTTC. This codes for CASSPTGLRDNEQFF.